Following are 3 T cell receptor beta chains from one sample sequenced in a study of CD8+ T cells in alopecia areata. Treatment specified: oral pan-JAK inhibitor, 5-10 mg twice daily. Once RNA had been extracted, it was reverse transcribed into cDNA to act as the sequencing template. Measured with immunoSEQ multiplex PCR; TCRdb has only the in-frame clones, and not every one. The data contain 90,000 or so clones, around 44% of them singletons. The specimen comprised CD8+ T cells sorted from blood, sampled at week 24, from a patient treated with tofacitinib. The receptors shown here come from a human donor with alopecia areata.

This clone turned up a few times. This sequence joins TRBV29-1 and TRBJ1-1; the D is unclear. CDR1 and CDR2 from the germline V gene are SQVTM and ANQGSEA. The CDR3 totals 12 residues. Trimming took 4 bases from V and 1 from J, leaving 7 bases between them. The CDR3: CSVGQSNTEAFF. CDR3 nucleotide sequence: TGCAGCGTTGGGCAATCGAACACTGAAGCTTTCTTT.

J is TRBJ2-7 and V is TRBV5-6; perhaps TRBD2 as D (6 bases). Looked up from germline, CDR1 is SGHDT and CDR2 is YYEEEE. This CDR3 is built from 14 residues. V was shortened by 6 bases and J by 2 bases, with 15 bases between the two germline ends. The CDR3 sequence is CASNMGPGAYEQYF. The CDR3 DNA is TGTGCCAGCAACATGGGCCCGGGGGCCTACGAGCAGTACTTC.

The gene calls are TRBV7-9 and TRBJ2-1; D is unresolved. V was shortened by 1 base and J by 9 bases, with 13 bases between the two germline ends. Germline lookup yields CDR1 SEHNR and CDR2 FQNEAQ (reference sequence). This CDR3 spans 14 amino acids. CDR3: CASSLGRGLSEQFF. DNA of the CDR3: TGTGCCAGCAGCTTAGGGCGAGGATTGTCTGAGCAGTTCTTC.